This T cell receptor beta chain was identified during a study of technical replicates of blood from a handful of donors. Repertoires were generated with immunoSEQ multiplex PCR, while TCRdb's copy carries only in-frame clones and drops some. The profile covers under 100,000 clones, with 96% appearing a single time and about 0.3% taken by the ten largest. The CDR3 contains 14 residues. Deletions cut 1 base from V and 8 bases from J, with 12 bases between. The germline CDR1 and CDR2 sequences are SGHNT and YYREEE (reference sequence). This clonotype was obtained from a human donor in good health. The sequenced material came from T cells isolated from PBMCs. The V and J genes are TRBV5-4 and TRBJ1-4; the D gene is possibly TRBD1 (5 bases). In nucleotides, the CDR3 is TGTGCCAGCAGCTTGTCCGGGACTCCGGAAAAACTGTTTTTT. This encodes CASSLSGTPEKLFF.